In its sample, the clone carrying this TCR beta chain was seen once. The data stem from a study of T cell responses to AZD1222 COVID-19 vaccine. CDR3 length: 13 residues. Germline loops: CDR1 MNHEY, CDR2 SVGAGI. Data came from immunoSEQ multiplex PCR; TCRdb stores just in-frame clones and leaves some out. The table lists some 150,000 clones, around 94% of them singletons. Specimen: peripheral blood, collected on day 0 of AZD1222 vaccination. The chain combines TRBV6-5 with TRBJ2-7, with D uncertain. The clonotype was recovered from an adult in good health. The CDR3 DNA reads TGTGCCAGCAGTGACTCCTCTAGAGGCGAGCAGTACGTC. Translating gives CASSDSSRGEQYV.